This is a list of T cell receptor beta chains from one sample in a study of blood T cell repertoires in COVID-19. Produced via immunoSEQ multiplex PCR; TCRdb's table is partial and in-frame only. The table lists some 140,000 clones, about 80% of them singletons. The specimen sequenced was peripheral blood. The origin of the receptors is a woman aged 80 or over with acute or convalescent COVID-19. Both conserved end residues are part of each CDR3. D genes are given only for firm matches. Expanded clones are given a class, and other clones once, few, many or no size at all.

d_call clone_size j_call v_call cdr3_aa cdr3_nt
- - TRBJ1-2 TRBV20-1 CSATGIYGYTF TGCAGTGCTACCGGGATCTATGGCTACACCTTC
- - TRBJ2-1 TRBV27 CASSLLGSGSYNEQFF TGTGCCAGCAGTTTACTAGGATCCGGGTCCTACAATGAGCAGTTCTTC
TRBD1 - TRBJ1-1 TRBV29-1 CSVDGTGGRGTNTEAFF TGCAGCGTTGATGGGACAGGGGGTAGGGGAACGAACACTGAAGCTTTCTTT
TRBD1 - TRBJ1-5 TRBV10-2 CASSESGTGGGQPQHF TGCGCCAGCAGTGAGTCGGGCACAGGGGGCGGACAGCCCCAGCATTTT
TRBD1 few TRBJ1-4 TRBV7-9 CASSPRQGLNEKLFF TGTGCCAGCAGCCCCCGACAGGGACTTAATGAAAAACTGTTTTTT
TRBD1 - TRBJ1-1 TRBV12-5 CASGLTGGYTEAFF TGTGCTAGTGGTCTAACAGGGGGGTACACTGAAGCTTTCTTT
TRBD1 - TRBJ1-2 TRBV28 CASSNRGTGEQSYGYTF TGTGCCAGCAGCAACAGAGGGACAGGGGAACAATCCTATGGCTACACCTTC
- - TRBJ1-3 TRBV7-2 CASSWTEGNTIYF TGTGCCAGCAGTTGGACAGAAGGAAACACCATATATTTT
- - TRBJ2-4 TRBV4-3 CASSQDVGGIQYF TGCGCCAGCAGCCAAGATGTCGGCGGGATTCAGTACTTC
TRBD2 - TRBJ2-1 TRBV19 CASSIPLAGSREQFF TGTGCCAGTAGTATACCACTAGCGGGGAGTCGTGAGCAGTTCTTC
TRBD1 - TRBJ2-2 TRBV6-4 CASSAGTGNTGELFF TGTGCCAGCAGTGCCGGGACAGGAAACACCGGGGAGCTGTTTTTT
TRBD1 - TRBJ1-1 TRBV5-1 CASSLTGQGWTEAFF TGCGCCAGCAGCTTGACCGGACAGGGGTGGACTGAAGCTTTCTTT
TRBD1 - TRBJ1-2 TRBV5-4 CASSPPGQGKYGYTF TGTGCCAGCAGCCCACCGGGACAGGGGAAGTACGGCTACACCTTC
TRBD1 - TRBJ2-2 TRBV4-1 CASSPGTGSGELFF TGCGCCAGCAGCCCCGGGACAGGATCAGGGGAGCTGTTTTTT
- - TRBJ2-1 TRBV6-6 CAGQNENNEQFF TGTGCAGGACAGAACGAGAACAATGAGCAGTTCTTC
- - TRBJ1-1 TRBV5-1 CASSFELNTEAFF TGCGCCAGCAGCTTCGAGCTGAACACTGAAGCTTTCTTT
TRBD1 - TRBJ1-2 TRBV11-2 CASSPLDRENYGYTF TGTGCCAGCAGCCCGCTGGACAGGGAAAATTATGGCTACACCTTC
TRBD1 - TRBJ1-2 TRBV5-1 CASSTGQVDGYTF TGCGCCAGCAGCACGGGACAGGTCGATGGCTACACCTTC
- - TRBJ1-1 TRBV5-5 CASSPFEGAEAFF TGTGCCAGCAGCCCCTTTGAGGGCGCGGAAGCTTTCTTT
- - TRBJ2-1 TRBV7-3 CASSLRSYNEQFF TGTGCCAGCAGCTTACGGTCCTACAATGAGCAGTTCTTC
- - TRBJ1-5 TRBV6-2/TRBV6-3 CASSYFRGQFNQPQHF TGTGCCAGCAGTTACTTCCGGGGACAATTCAATCAGCCCCAGCATTTT
- few TRBJ1-1 TRBV18 CASSPQGSTEAFF TGTGCCAGCTCACCCCAGGGCAGCACTGAAGCTTTCTTT
- - TRBJ1-4 TRBV7-8 CASSSTERNEKLFF TGTGCCAGCAGCTCGACAGAAAGGAATGAAAAACTGTTTTTT
TRBD1 - TRBJ2-3 TRBV30 CAWSRRQGMETQYF TGTGCCTGGAGTCGGCGACAGGGGATGGAGACGCAGTATTTT
- - TRBJ1-2 TRBV25-1 CASSEHGAFGYTF TGTGCCAGCAGTGAGCATGGGGCTTTTGGCTACACCTTC
TRBD2 once TRBJ2-3 TRBV6-6 CASSYSAGGNTDTQYF TGTGCCAGCAGTTACTCGGCGGGGGGGAACACAGATACGCAGTATTTT
- - TRBJ1-2 TRBV25-1 CASSEGTSGYTF TGTGCCAGCAGTGAAGGGACTAGTGGCTACACCTTC
TRBD1 - TRBJ1-3 TRBV9 CASSPIGGPSSGNTIYF TGTGCCAGCAGCCCCATAGGGGGCCCGAGCTCTGGAAACACCATATATTTT
- - TRBJ1-3 TRBV1 CTSSRIGTGLYTIYF TGCACCAGCAGCCGGATCGGGACAGGGTTGTACACCATATATTTT
- - TRBJ2-7 TRBV29-1 CSVDQGTGEQYF TGCAGCGTTGACCAGGGTACGGGCGAGCAGTACTTC
- - TRBJ2-7 TRBV6-2/TRBV6-3 CASSSNSYEQYF TGTGCCAGCAGCTCAAACTCCTACGAGCAGTACTTC
TRBD1 - TRBJ1-2 TRBV9 CASSVDRGGYTF TGTGCCAGCAGCGTGGACAGGGGTGGCTACACCTTC
TRBD1 - TRBJ1-3 TRBV12-3/TRBV12-4 CASSFTGVNAIYF TGTGCCAGCAGTTTTACAGGGGTAAATGCCATATATTTT
- - TRBJ2-4 TRBV27 CASSLAAGDIQYF TGTGCCAGCAGTTTGGCGGCTGGTGACATTCAGTACTTC
- - TRBJ1-1 TRBV7-8 CASSLGVQGYTEAFF TGTGCCAGCAGCTTAGGCGTTCAGGGGTATACTGAAGCTTTCTTT
TRBD1 - TRBJ2-7 TRBV6-1 CASSEKGDRAYEQYF TGTGCCAGCAGTGAAAAGGGGGACAGGGCTTACGAGCAGTACTTC
TRBD2 - TRBJ2-1 TRBV11-3 CASSLLAGGLYEQFF TGTGCCAGCAGCTTACTAGCGGGGGGGCTCTATGAGCAGTTCTTC
- once TRBJ2-6 TRBV7-2 CASSGRETGANVLTF TGTGCCAGCAGCGGCAGGGAAACTGGGGCCAACGTCCTGACTTTC
- - TRBJ2-3 TRBV2 CASSEEADTQYF TGTGCCAGCAGTGAGGAGGCGGATACGCAGTATTTT
- - TRBJ1-1 TRBV7-8 CASSPNRNTEAFF TGTGCCAGCAGCCCTAATAGGAACACTGAAGCTTTCTTT
- - TRBJ1-1 TRBV12-5 CASGLVISGGAGRNTEAFF TGTGCTAGTGGTTTGGTGATTTCGGGGGGCGCAGGCCGGAACACTGAAGCTTTCTTT
- - TRBJ2-7 TRBV4-2 CASSQERDIYEQYF TGTGCCAGCAGCCAAGAACGGGATATTTACGAGCAGTACTTC
TRBD1 - TRBJ1-1 TRBV9 CASSGSRGFDTEAFF TGTGCCAGCAGCGGATCCAGGGGGTTTGACACTGAAGCTTTCTTT
TRBD1 - TRBJ2-6 TRBV18 CASSPTGGAYGANVLTF TGTGCCAGCTCACCAACAGGGGGCGCTTACGGGGCCAACGTCCTGACTTTC
TRBD1 - TRBJ1-5 TRBV7-9 CASSSGQGRQPQHF TGTGCCAGCAGCTCGGGACAGGGACGACAGCCCCAGCATTTT
TRBD1 - TRBJ2-7 TRBV24-1 CATSDSQTGPEQYF TGTGCCACCAGTGACTCCCAGACAGGGCCCGAGCAGTACTTC
- - TRBJ1-1 TRBV19 CASSYIRDTPGNTEAFF TGTGCCAGTAGTTACATCCGGGACACCCCTGGGAACACTGAAGCTTTCTTT
- - TRBJ1-4 TRBV29-1 CSVEDQHGGDEKLFF TGCAGCGTTGAAGATCAGCATGGAGGAGATGAAAAACTGTTTTTT
- - TRBJ1-1 TRBV7-6 CASSQFRESATEAFF TGTGCCAGCAGCCAGTTCAGGGAATCAGCCACTGAAGCTTTCTTT
- - TRBJ1-2 TRBV7-8 CASSLAGGVDGYTF TGTGCCAGCAGCTTAGCCGGGGGAGTGGATGGCTACACCTTC
TRBD1 - TRBJ2-7 TRBV7-3 CASSLDRGSAYEQYF TGTGCCAGCAGTTTGGACAGGGGCAGCGCCTACGAGCAGTACTTC
TRBD1 - TRBJ1-5 TRBV30 CAWSVLQGRQPQHF TGTGCCTGGAGTGTACTACAGGGGAGACAGCCCCAGCATTTT
TRBD1 - TRBJ1-2 TRBV7-2 CASSLGGQEWGYTF TGTGCCAGCAGCTTAGGGGGACAGGAGTGGGGCTACACCTTC
TRBD1 - TRBJ1-4 TRBV13 CASSLDRFGEKLFF TGTGCCAGCAGCTTGGACAGGTTTGGGGAAAAACTGTTTTTT
- - TRBJ1-1 TRBV2 CASSVRQPNTEAFF TGTGCCAGCAGTGTCCGACAGCCGAACACTGAAGCTTTCTTT
TRBD1 - TRBJ2-1 TRBV6-5 CASSGGQGSYNEQFF TGTGCCAGCAGCGGGGGACAGGGGTCGTACAATGAGCAGTTCTTC
- - TRBJ2-5 TRBV5-8 CASSLVGSSGQETQYF TGTGCCAGCAGCTTGGTGGGTTCGTCGGGGCAAGAGACCCAGTACTTC
TRBD1 few TRBJ2-7 TRBV19 CASSTGAGGLHEQYF TGTGCCAGTAGTACCGGGGCAGGGGGTCTCCACGAGCAGTACTTC
TRBD2 - TRBJ2-7 TRBV18 CASSPTRTSSYEQYF TGTGCCAGCTCACCGACCAGGACTAGCTCCTACGAGCAGTACTTC
TRBD1 - TRBJ1-2 TRBV5-8 CASSLRDRGGGYTF TGTGCCAGCAGCCTCCGAGACAGGGGCGGTGGCTACACCTTC